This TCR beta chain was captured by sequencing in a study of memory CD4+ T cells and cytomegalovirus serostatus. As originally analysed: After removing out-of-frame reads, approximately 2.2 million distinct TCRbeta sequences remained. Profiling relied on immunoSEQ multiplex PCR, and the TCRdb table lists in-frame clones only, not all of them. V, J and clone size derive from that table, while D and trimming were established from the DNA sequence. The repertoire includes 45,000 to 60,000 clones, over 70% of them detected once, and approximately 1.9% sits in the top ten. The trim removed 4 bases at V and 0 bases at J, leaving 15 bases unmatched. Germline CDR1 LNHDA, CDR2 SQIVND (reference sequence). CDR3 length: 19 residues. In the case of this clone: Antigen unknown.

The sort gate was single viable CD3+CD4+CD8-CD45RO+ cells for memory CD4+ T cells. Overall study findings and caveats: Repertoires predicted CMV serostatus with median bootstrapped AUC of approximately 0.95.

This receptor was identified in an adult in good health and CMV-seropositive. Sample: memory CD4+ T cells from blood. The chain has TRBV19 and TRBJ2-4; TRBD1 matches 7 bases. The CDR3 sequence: CASSTRTGFGGVAKNIQYF. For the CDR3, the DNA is TGTGCCAGTAGTACGAGGACAGGTTTTGGCGGAGTAGCCAAAAACATTCAGTACTTC.